The T cell receptor beta chain described here comes from a study of blood T cell repertoires in COVID-19. Across the study: The study drew acute and convalescent COVID-19 samples from the United States, Italy and Spain. Sample material is recorded as cDNA or gDNA derived from T cells, B-cell-depleted T cells, or PBMCs.

Germline V CDR1 and CDR2: ENHRY, SYGVKD. The CDR3 loop spans 14 amino acids. V dropped 3 bases and J dropped 7 bases, with 12 bases sitting between them. Method: immunoSEQ multiplex PCR; TCRdb's copy keeps in-frame clones and lacks some. Counted here are tens of thousands of clones, roughly 80% occurring once; the ten biggest clones make up 25% to 30%. Sequences were obtained from peripheral blood. V is TRBV10-3 and J is TRBJ1-4; D call uncertain. This receptor was taken from a woman aged 70-85 years with acute or convalescent COVID-19. Here the CDR3 DNA reads TGTGCCATCAGTGATTCGGCAGGTGGTGAAAAACTGTTTTTT. Residues: CAISDSAGGEKLFF.